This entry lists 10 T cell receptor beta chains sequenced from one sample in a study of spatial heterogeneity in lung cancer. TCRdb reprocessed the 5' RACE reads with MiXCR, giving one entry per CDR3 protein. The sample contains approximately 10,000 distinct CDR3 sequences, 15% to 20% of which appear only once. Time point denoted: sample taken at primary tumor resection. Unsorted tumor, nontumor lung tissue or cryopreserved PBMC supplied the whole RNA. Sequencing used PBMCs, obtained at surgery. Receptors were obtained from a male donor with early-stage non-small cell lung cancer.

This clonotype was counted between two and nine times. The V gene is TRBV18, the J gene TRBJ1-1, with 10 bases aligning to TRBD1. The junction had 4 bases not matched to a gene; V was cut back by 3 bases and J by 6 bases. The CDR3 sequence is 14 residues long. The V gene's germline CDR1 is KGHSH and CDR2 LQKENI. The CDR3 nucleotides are TGTGCCAGCTCACCTTGGACAGGGGGGTCTGAAGCTTTCTTT. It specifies CASSPWTGGSEAFF.

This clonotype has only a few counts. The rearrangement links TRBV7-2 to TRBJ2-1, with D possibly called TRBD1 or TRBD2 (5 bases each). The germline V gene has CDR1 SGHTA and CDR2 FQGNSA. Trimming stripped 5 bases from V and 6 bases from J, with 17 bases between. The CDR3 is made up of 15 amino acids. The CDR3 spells CASSLGTHGINEQFF. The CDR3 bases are TGTGCCAGCAGCCTCGGGACCCACGGAATCAATGAGCAGTTCTTC.

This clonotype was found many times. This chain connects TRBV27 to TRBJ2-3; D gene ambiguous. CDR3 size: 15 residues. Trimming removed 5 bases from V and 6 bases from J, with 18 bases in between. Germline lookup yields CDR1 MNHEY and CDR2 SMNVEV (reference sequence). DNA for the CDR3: TGTGCCAGCAGTACCCGGTTCTTCTTAGGTGATACGCAGTATTTT. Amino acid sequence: CASSTRFFLGDTQYF.

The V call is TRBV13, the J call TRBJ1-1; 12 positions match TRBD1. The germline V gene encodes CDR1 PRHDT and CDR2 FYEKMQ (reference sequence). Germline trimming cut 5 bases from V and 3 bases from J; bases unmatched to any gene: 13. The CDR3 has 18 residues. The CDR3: CASSISIRDRGQDTEAFF. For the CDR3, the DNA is TGTGCCAGCAGCATCTCGATCCGGGACAGGGGGCAGGACACTGAAGCTTTCTTT. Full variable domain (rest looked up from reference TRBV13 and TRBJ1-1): AAGVIQSPRHLIKEKRETATLKCYPIPRHDTVYWYQQGPGQDPQFLISFYEKMQSDKGSIPDRFSAQQFSDYHSELNMSSLELGDSALYFCASSISIRDRGQDTEAFFGQGTRLTVV.

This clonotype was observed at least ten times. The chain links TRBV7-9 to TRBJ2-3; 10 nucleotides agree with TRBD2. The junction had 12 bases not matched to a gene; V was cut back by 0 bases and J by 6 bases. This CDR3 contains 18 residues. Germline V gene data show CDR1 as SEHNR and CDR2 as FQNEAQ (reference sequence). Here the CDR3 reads CASSLAFPLAGDVDTQYF. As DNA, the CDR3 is TGTGCCAGCAGCTTAGCGTTCCCCCTAGCGGGAGATGTCGATACGCAGTATTTT.

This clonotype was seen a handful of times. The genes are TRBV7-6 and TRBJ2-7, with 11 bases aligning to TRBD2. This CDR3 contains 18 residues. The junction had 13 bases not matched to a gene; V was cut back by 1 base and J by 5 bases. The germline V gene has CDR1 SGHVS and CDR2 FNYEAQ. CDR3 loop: CASSLELAGAMGSHEQYF. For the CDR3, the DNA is TGTGCCAGCAGCTTAGAACTAGCGGGAGCCATGGGGTCCCACGAGCAGTACTTC.

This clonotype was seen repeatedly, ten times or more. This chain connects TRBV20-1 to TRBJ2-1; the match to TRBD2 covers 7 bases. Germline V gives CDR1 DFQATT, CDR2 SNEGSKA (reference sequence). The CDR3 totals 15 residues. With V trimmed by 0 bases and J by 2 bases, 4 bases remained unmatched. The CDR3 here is CSARDSREPYNEQFF. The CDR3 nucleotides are TGCAGTGCTAGAGATTCGCGGGAGCCCTACAATGAGCAGTTCTTC.

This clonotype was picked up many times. In nucleotides, the CDR3 is TGTGCCAGCAGCTCCCCGGGACTAGCGGGAGGCAACTCCTACGAGCAGTACTTC. This encodes CASSSPGLAGGNSYEQYF. The rearrangement links TRBV7-9 to TRBJ2-7; TRBD2 agrees at 15 bases. This CDR3 spans 18 amino acids. Germline lookup yields CDR1 SEHNR and CDR2 FQNEAQ (reference sequence). With V trimmed by 4 bases and J by 0 bases, 7 bases remained unmatched.

The CDR3 region is CASSLAENQPQHF. In nucleotides, the CDR3 is TGTGCCAGCAGCTTAGCGGAAAATCAGCCCCAGCATTTT. V usage is TRBV11-2 and J usage is TRBJ1-5; D gene ambiguous. The CDR3 has 13 residues. CDR1 and CDR2 (germline): SGHAT, FQNNGV. V was cut by 1 base and J by 4 bases, with 5 bases left in between.

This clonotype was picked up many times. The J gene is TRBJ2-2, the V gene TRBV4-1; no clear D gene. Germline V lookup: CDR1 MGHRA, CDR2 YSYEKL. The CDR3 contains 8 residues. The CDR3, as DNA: TGCACGCGCGCTACACTGTTTTTT. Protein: CTRATLFF.